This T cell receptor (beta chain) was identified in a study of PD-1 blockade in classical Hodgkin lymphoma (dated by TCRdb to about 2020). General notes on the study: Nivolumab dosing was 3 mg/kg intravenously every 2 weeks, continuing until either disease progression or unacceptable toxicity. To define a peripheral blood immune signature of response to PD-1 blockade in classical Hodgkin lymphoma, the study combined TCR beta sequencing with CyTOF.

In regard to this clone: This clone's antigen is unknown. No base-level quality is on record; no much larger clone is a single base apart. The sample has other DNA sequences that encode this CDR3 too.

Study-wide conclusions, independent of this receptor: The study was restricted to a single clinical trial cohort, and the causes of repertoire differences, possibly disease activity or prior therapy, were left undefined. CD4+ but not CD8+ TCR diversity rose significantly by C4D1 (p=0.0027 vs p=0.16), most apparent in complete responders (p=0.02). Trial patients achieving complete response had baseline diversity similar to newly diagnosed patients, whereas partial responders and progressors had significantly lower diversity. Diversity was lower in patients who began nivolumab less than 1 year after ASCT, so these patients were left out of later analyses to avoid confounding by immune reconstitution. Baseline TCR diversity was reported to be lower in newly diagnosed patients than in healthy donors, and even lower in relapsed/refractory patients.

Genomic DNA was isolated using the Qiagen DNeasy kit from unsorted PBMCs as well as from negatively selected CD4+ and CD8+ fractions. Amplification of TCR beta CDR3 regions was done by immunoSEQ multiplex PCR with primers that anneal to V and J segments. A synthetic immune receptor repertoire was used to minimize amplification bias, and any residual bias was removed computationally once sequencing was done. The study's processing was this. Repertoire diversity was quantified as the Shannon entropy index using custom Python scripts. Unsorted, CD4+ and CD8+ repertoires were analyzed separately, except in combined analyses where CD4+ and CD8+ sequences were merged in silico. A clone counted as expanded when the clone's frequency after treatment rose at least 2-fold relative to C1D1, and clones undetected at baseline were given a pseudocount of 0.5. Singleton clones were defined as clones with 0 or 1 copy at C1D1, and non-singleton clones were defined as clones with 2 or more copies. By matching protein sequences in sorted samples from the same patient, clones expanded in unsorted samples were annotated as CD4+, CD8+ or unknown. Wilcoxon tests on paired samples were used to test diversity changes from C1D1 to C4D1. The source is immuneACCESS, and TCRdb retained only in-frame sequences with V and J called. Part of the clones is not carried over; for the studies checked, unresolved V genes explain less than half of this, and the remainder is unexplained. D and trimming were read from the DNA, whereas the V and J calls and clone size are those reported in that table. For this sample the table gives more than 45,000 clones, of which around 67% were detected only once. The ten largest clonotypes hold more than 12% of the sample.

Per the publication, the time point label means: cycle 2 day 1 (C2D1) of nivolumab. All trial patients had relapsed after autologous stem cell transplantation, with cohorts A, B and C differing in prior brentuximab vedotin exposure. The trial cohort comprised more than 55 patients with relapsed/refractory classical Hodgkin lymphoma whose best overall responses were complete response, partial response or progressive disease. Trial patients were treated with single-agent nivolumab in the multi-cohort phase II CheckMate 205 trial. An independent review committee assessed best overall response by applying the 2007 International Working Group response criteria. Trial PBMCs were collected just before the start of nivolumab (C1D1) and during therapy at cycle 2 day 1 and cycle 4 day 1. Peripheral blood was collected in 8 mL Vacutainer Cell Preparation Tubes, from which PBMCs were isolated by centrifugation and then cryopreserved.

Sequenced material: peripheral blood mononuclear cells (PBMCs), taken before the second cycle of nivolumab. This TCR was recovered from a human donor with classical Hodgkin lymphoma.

The nucleotides are TGTGCCAGCAGCTTAGGTGGCTTGAGCACAGATACGCAGTATTTT. This yields the protein CASSLGGLSTDTQYF. The chain is made from TRBV7-2 and TRBJ2-3; the D segment cannot be called with confidence. The germline V gene provides CDR1 SGHTA and CDR2 FQGNSA. Reading from cysteine to phenylalanine, the CDR3 counts 15 amino acids. Left in the record is the CDR3 DNA by itself, 45 bases read in frame from the first base. Trimming takes 1 base from V and 0 bases from J, and the germline ends sit 8 bases apart.